Below, one TCR beta chain is given with its context. Clones were read by immunoSEQ multiplex PCR, and TCRdb kept only the in-frame ones, dropping some. The sample lists roughly 100,000 clones; 90% were seen once. Per germline, CDR1 SGHNT and CDR2 YYREEE (reference sequence). The CDR3 is 15 amino acids. Between the trimmed V and J ends, which lost 2 bases and 5 bases, there was a span of 16 bases. The source of the sample is a study of T cell changes during pregnancy in multiple sclerosis. The clonotype originates from a female donor in good health, enrolled as a control in a pregnancy study. Source: peripheral blood, taken in the second trimester of pregnancy. The gene calls are TRBV5-4 and TRBJ2-5; a weak D match, TRBD2 (6 bases). CDR3 protein: CASSFGWRVSETQYF. In DNA, the CDR3 is TGTGCCAGCAGCTTCGGATGGAGGGTCTCGGAGACCCAGTACTTC.